The T cell receptor (beta chain) under discussion was sequenced for a study of blood T cells in healthy people across ages. At the level of the study: Template switching caught about one barcoded beta molecule for each two T cells.

A second PCR of about 7 to 12 cycles used a sample-barcoded 5' primer and a J-beta primer mix. TCRdb recomputed calls from the 5' RACE reads with MiXCR, one row per CDR3 protein. The profile covers 750,000 to 950,000 distinct CDR3 sequences, with 25% to 30% appearing a single time and around 3% taken by the ten largest. These sequences were also reported in another study, on T cells of mothers and their children. Per that paper: Reads obtained per mother exceeded 9.5 million TCR beta CDR3 reads, with 3 million to 3.5 million obtained per child. T cell clones that were persistent and microchimeric went undetected.

The sequence came from a boy between 10 and 17 years old in good health. Sequences were obtained from blood.

The CDR3 here is CASSLDWLYTEAFF. Here the CDR3 DNA reads TGTGCCAGCAGCTTAGATTGGCTGTACACTGAAGCTTTCTTT. The chain has TRBV7-2 and TRBJ1-1; D is ambiguous. CDR1 and CDR2 from the germline V gene are SGHTA and FQGNSA. Trimming removed 1 base from V and 3 bases from J, with 9 bases in between. This CDR3 comprises 14 residues.